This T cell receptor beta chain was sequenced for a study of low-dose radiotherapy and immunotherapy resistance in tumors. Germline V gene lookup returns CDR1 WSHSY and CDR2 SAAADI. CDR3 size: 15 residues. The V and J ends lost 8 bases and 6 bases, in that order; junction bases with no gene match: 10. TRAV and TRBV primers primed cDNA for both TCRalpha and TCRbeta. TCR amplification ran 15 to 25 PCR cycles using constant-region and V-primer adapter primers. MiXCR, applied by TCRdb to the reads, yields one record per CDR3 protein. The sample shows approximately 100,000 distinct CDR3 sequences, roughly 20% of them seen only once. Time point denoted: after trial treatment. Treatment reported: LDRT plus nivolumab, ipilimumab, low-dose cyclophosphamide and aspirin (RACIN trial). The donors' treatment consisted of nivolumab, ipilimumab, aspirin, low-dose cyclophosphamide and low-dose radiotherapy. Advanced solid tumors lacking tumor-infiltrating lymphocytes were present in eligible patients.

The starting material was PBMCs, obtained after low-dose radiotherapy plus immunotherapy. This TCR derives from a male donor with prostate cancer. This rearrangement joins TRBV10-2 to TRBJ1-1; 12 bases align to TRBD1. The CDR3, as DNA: TGCGCCAGCTCGGATCTAGGGACAGGGGGCCCTGAAGCTTTCTTT. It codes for CASSDLGTGGPEAFF.